This T cell receptor (beta chain) was sequenced in a study of shared clonotypes between healthy human individuals. For the study at large: Per donor, CD8 memory used one plate, CD8 naive used two, CD4 memory used three and CD4 naive used three. The study's findings and limits: The naive CD4 repertoires of several donors were compared, and approximately 5.3% of clonotypes were shared.

To note about this clone: Its target is not known.

CD8 cells classed as naive were CD45RO-negative and positively selected for CCR7, excluding terminally differentiated effector memory CD45RA+ cells. Germline CDR1 LGHNA, CDR2 YSLEER. Trimming cost V 1 base and J 5 bases, with 17 bases left between them. The CDR3 runs 17 residues. Over several immunoSEQ plates, each subset's genomic DNA was distributed in even portions. This table comes from immunoSEQ multiplex PCR, and its TCRdb copy is limited to in-frame clones, with some not included. Seen here are about 2.1 million clones, approximately 94% observed once, and the top ten hold 1.5% to 2%. The sequencing sample was made of naive CD8+ T cells from PBMCs. This rearrangement joins TRBV4-3 to TRBJ2-2, with D perhaps matching TRBD2 (5 bases). This receptor was taken from a man younger than 35 in good health. Some clones in this sample may be carry-over from other donors' samples. The CDR3 loop is CASSQAPHWSGTGELFF. The CDR3 nucleotides are TGCGCCAGCAGCCAAGCCCCTCACTGGAGCGGAACCGGGGAGCTGTTTTTT.